These 31 T cell receptor beta chains were sequenced from one sample in a study of blood T cells in healthy people across ages. Primed by a sample-barcoded 5' primer and a J-beta primer mix, a second PCR proceeded for roughly 6 to 12 cycles. TCRdb re-called the 5' RACE reads with MiXCR, one entry per CDR3 protein. The data show fewer than 800,000 distinct CDR3 sequences, with roughly 32% seen just once and approximately 15% held by the top ten. The sample taken for sequencing was blood. The source of these receptors is a woman over 75 in good health.

This sequence joins TRBV7-2 and TRBJ2-4; 10 bases are shared with TRBD1. TRBJ2-7 matches the DNA end more closely, so the J call is doubtful. Germline lookup yields CDR1 SGHTA and CDR2 FQGNSA. This CDR3 is 14 amino acids long. The CDR3 DNA reads as TGTGCCAGCAGGTCCAGACAGGGGGCAGACGAGCAGTACTTC. Protein sequence: CASRSRQGADEQYF.

This clonotype occurred a few times. V usage is TRBV5-5 and J usage is TRBJ2-7, with D possibly TRBD1 on 6 matching bases. The germline V and J ends were trimmed by 3 bases and 0 bases, with 13 bases remaining between them. In germline, CDR1 is SGHKS, CDR2 YYEKEE (reference sequence). The CDR3 is 15 residues long. CDR3 amino acids: CASSSRQALSYEQYF. The CDR3 DNA reads TGTGCCAGCAGCTCTAGACAGGCACTCTCCTACGAGCAGTACTTC.

On this clonotype itself: A read error is possible here, since a much larger clone lies one base away. The chain is built from TRBV6-4 and TRBJ2-1, with D unclear. The assigned J gene may be wrong: the sequence end matches TRBJ2-7 better. CDR3 length: 15 residues. Germline values: CDR1 MRHNA, CDR2 SNTAGT. CDR3 nucleotides: TGTGCCAGCAGTGATGGCACTTCGAGATACAATGAGCAGTACTTC. Protein sequence: CASSDGTSRYNEQYF.

V usage is TRBV10-3 and J usage is TRBJ1-1, with TRBD1 as a possible D gene (6 bases). V lost 4 bases to trimming and J lost 1 base, with 19 bases between them. The CDR3 consists of 17 residues. Germline V gene lookup returns CDR1 ENHRY and CDR2 SYGVKD. The CDR3 region has the DNA TGTGCCATCAGTGGGGGTGCGCCAGGGGCGGGGAACACTGAAGCTTTCTTT. Amino acids: CAISGGAPGAGNTEAFF.

Points on this clonotype: One base away lies a much larger clone, so this may be a sequencing read error. The rearrangement joins TRBV9 to TRBJ1-6, with D possibly TRBD1 on 5 matching bases. The CDR3 has 12 residues. Per germline, CDR1 SGDLS and CDR2 YYNGEE. The CDR3 spells CASSPTDSPPHF. The CDR3 bases are TGTGCCAGCAGCCCGACAGATTCACCCCCCCACTTT. Combining the CDR3 with reference TRBV9 and TRBJ1-6 gives the whole variable domain DSGVTQTPKHLITATGQRVTLRCSPRSGDLSVYWYQQSLDQGLQFLIQYYNGEERAKGNILERFSAQQFPDLHSELNLSSLELGDSALYFCASSPTDSPPHFGNGTRLTVT.

This clonotype was observed a few times. The rearrangement uses TRBV6-2 or TRBV6-3 and TRBJ2-1; 10 bases agree with TRBD1. V lost 2 bases and J lost 5; bases outside the gene matches: 3. Germline CDR1 and CDR2: MNHEY and SVGEGT. The CDR3 has 15 residues. CDR3 protein: CASSYGTGVDNEQFF. The CDR3 DNA follows: TGTGCCAGCAGTTACGGGACAGGGGTTGACAATGAGCAGTTCTTC.

This chain connects TRBV30 to TRBJ2-3; no clear D. Germline V gene sequence: CDR1 GTSNPN, CDR2 SVGIG (reference sequence). CDR3 length: 16 amino acids. V dropped 7 bases and J dropped 2 bases, with 22 bases sitting between them. The CDR3 region is CAYGFGMGGITDTQYF. In nucleotides, the CDR3 is TGTGCCTACGGATTCGGAATGGGCGGAATCACAGATACGCAGTATTTT.

J is TRBJ1-1 and V is TRBV2; 7 nucleotides align to TRBD1. Germline V gene data show CDR1 as SNHLY and CDR2 as FYNNEI. The J segment lost 7 bases and the V segment lost 4 bases, leaving 9 bases of the junction unmatched. This CDR3 region has 14 residues. The CDR3, as DNA: TGTGCCAGCAGTGTCACAGGGGAAGTAGATGAAGCTTTCTTT. It translates to CASSVTGEVDEAFF.

About this clonotype: A much larger clone differs from this one at a single base, so this may be a read error. CDR3 region: CASSYSLLAGEETQYF. In DNA, the CDR3 is TGTGCCAGCAGTTACTCGTTGTTAGCGGGGGAAGAGACCCAGTACTTC. J is TRBJ2-5 and V is TRBV6-5; 9 nucleotides line up with TRBD2. The germline gives CDR1 MNHEY, CDR2 SVGAGI. The CDR3 has 16 amino acids. With V trimmed by 0 bases and J by 3 bases, 5 bases remained unmatched.

As concerns this clonotype: This sequence may be a read error, since a much larger clone differs from it by one base. The rearrangement joins TRBV9 to TRBJ2-5, with D uncertain. Germline V gene lookup returns CDR1 SGDLS and CDR2 YYNGEE. The CDR3 consists of 15 residues. The CDR3 reads CVSSVSGRNQETQYF. For the CDR3, the DNA is TGTGTCAGCAGCGTATCGGGCCGGAACCAAGAGACCCAGTACTTC.

The table lists this clonotype with a few counts. The chain recombines TRBV7-9 with TRBJ1-2; 8 positions match TRBD1. The germline V gene encodes CDR1 SEHNR and CDR2 FQNEAQ (reference sequence). With V trimmed by 5 bases and J by 4 bases, 3 bases remained unmatched. The CDR3 runs 13 residues. CDR3: CASSVGTGYGYTF. The CDR3 bases are TGTGCCAGCAGCGTCGGGACAGGCTATGGCTACACCTTC.

This clonotype was detected ten times or more. J is TRBJ1-5 and V is TRBV28, with 7 bases fitting TRBD1. The CDR3 length is 14 residues. CDR1 MDHEN and CDR2 SYDVKM come from the germline V gene. V lost 6 bases to trimming and J lost 7 bases; unmatched junction nucleotides: 9. CDR3 amino acids: CASSPGGGKQPQHF. CDR3 DNA sequence: TGTGCCAGCAGCCCAGGGGGGGGTAAACAGCCCCAGCATTTT. The full variable domain, its missing parts supplied by reference TRBV28 and TRBJ1-5, is DVKVTQSSRYLVKRTGEKVFLECVQDMDHENMFWYRQDPGLGLRLIYFSYDVKMKEKGDIPEGYSVSREKKERFSLILESASTNQTSMYLCASSPGGGKQPQHFGDGTRLSIL.

This clonotype occurred many times. This chain uses TRBV3-1 with TRBJ1-2; possibly TRBD1 for D (5 bases). This CDR3 is 13 amino acids long. Trimming removed 8 bases from V and 7 bases from J, with 17 bases in between. Germline assignment: CDR1 LGHDT and CDR2 YNNKEL (reference sequence). The CDR3 protein is CASRSGAGGGYTF. DNA for the CDR3: TGTGCCAGCCGCTCTGGGGCGGGTGGTGGCTACACCTTC.

The V gene is TRBV3-1, the J gene TRBJ2-5, with 8 nucleotides matching TRBD2. The CDR3 has 15 amino acids. Germline V lookup: CDR1 LGHDT, CDR2 YNNKEL (reference sequence). Unmatched junction bases numbered 1, after V lost 1 base and J lost 0 bases. CDR3 sequence reads: CASSQVAGNQETQYF. Written as DNA, the CDR3 is TGTGCCAGCAGCCAAGTAGCGGGGAACCAAGAGACCCAGTACTTC.

The V and J genes are TRBV7-9 and TRBJ2-5; either TRBD1 or TRBD2 may fit D (5 bases each). TRBJ2-7 explains the end of the DNA better; the J call may be wrong. CDR3 size: 18 residues. The germline V gene encodes CDR1 SEHNR and CDR2 FQNEAQ (reference sequence). In DNA, the CDR3 is TGTGCCAGCAGCTTAGTCCTGTCGGGAATAAGGGGAGATTACGAGCAGTACTTC. It encodes CASSLVLSGIRGDYEQYF.

This chain connects TRBV9 to TRBJ2-1, with D perhaps TRBD2 (7 bases). This CDR3 has 13 amino acids. The germline V and J ends were trimmed by 2 bases and 9 bases, with 12 bases remaining between them. CDR1 SGDLS and CDR2 YYNGEE come from the germline V gene. The CDR3 loop reads CASSVGGLGEQFF. CDR3 DNA sequence: TGTGCCAGCAGCGTCGGGGGGCTTGGTGAGCAGTTCTTC.

The CDR3 reads CASSRGRTGTYEQYF. The CDR3 bases are TGTGCCAGCAGTAGGGGACGGACAGGGACCTACGAGCAGTACTTC. V is TRBV6-2 or TRBV6-3 and J is TRBJ2-7; 8 positions agree with TRBD1. Trimming took 5 bases from V and 2 from J; bases not matched to a gene: 8. This CDR3 spans 15 amino acids. From germline, CDR1 is MNHEY and CDR2 SVGEGT.

This clonotype has ten or more counts. A much larger clone differs from this one at a single base, so this may be a read error. This chain's CDR3 is CASSEGWGSGGTTDTQYF. Here the CDR3 DNA reads TGTGCCAGCAGTGAAGGTTGGGGTAGCGGGGGGACGACAGATACGCAGTATTTT. The chain uses TRBV6-1 and TRBJ2-3; 10 positions agree with TRBD2. The trim removed 1 base at V and 3 bases at J, leaving 10 bases unmatched. This CDR3 has 18 residues. Per the germline V gene, CDR1 is MNHNS and CDR2 is SASEGT.

This clonotype has a count of ten or more. J is TRBJ1-4 and V is TRBV21-1; no check of the table's D call, TRBD1, against the DNA was made. TRBV21-1 corresponds to a pseudogene. This CDR3 comprises 14 residues. The chain's CDR3 is CASSNRQGNEKLFF. CDR3 DNA: TGTGCCAGCAGCAATAGACAGGGAAATGAAAAACTGTTTTTT.

In its sample, this clonotype was seen many times. The chain combines TRBV20-1 with TRBJ1-1; D possibly corresponds to TRBD1 (6 bases). The V end lost 3 bases, the J end lost 7 bases, and 15 bases lay between the germline ends. The CDR3 covers 13 residues. Germline values: CDR1 DFQATT, CDR2 SNEGSKA (reference sequence). The CDR3 protein is CSASPGQLIEAFF. CDR3 in DNA: TGCAGTGCTAGCCCGGGACAACTTATTGAAGCTTTCTTT.

This clonotype was detected a few times. This sequence joins TRBV6-6 and TRBJ2-2, with TRBD1 as a possible D gene (5 bases). The CDR3 totals 15 residues. The germline V gene encodes CDR1 MNHNY and CDR2 SVGAGI (reference sequence). Trimming cost V 4 bases and J 1 base, with 10 bases left between them. The CDR3 loop reads CASSSRVGNTGELFF. The CDR3 nucleotides read TGTGCCAGCAGTTCCAGGGTCGGGAACACCGGGGAGCTGTTTTTT.

The chain joins TRBV7-9 to TRBJ1-2; D is possibly TRBD1 (6 bases). The length of the CDR3 is 14 residues. Trimming stripped 3 bases from V and 8 bases from J, with 16 bases between. Germline loops: CDR1 SEHNR, CDR2 FQNEAQ (reference sequence). The CDR3 is CASSFAGGSRGYTF. The DNA of the CDR3 is TGTGCCAGCAGCTTCGCTGGGGGCTCTAGAGGCTACACCTTC.

The J gene is TRBJ2-5, the V gene TRBV12-3 or TRBV12-4, with 14 positions matching TRBD2. The CDR3 runs 16 residues. Trimming took 6 bases from V and 11 from J; bases not matched to a gene: 14. Written as DNA, the CDR3 is TGTGCCAGCAGCCTCCGGACTAGCGGGGGGAAGGATGAGCAGTACTTC. Encoded protein: CASSLRTSGGKDEQYF.

As for this clonotype: This may be a read error, as it is one base from a much larger clone. The rearrangement links TRBV5-6 to TRBJ2-1; D unclear. The DNA end favors TRBJ2-7, so the J call may be wrong. Germline V CDR1 and CDR2: SGHDT, YYEEEE. The CDR3 loop spans 16 amino acids. The DNA of the CDR3 is TGTGCCAGCAGCTTAATCGGTTCGAGCTCCTACAATGAGCAGTACTTC. As protein: CASSLIGSSSYNEQYF.

This clonotype appeared many times. V gene TRBV6-5 combines with J gene TRBJ2-6; 8 positions agree with TRBD1. The length of the CDR3 is 16 residues. Germline CDR1 is MNHEY and CDR2 is SVGAGI. V lost 4 bases and J lost 0; bases outside the gene matches: 2. The CDR3 loop reads CASSWTGISGANVLTF. In nucleotides, the CDR3 is TGTGCCAGCAGTTGGACAGGGATCTCTGGGGCCAACGTCCTGACTTTC.

The chain joins TRBV12-3 or TRBV12-4 to TRBJ1-1, with TRBD1 as a possible D gene (5 bases). V lost 5 bases and J 1 base, leaving 8 bases between the germline ends. CDR3 length: 13 amino acids. The CDR3 loop reads CASSAGKNTEAFF. As DNA, the CDR3 is TGTGCCAGCAGTGCAGGGAAGAACACTGAAGCTTTCTTT.

In its sample, this clonotype was seen a few times. A read error may explain this, as a much larger clone is one base away. This chain joins TRBV20-1 and TRBJ2-7; 11 bases are a match to TRBD1. Matching the DNA end better, TRBJ2-4 makes the J call doubtful. Germline V gene lookup returns CDR1 DFQATT and CDR2 SNEGSKA (reference sequence). This CDR3 has 15 amino acids. CDR3 region: CSSNGGQGVDGIQYF. CDR3 bases: TGCAGTTCAAACGGGGGACAGGGGGTTGATGGCATTCAGTACTTC.

V usage is TRBV9 and J usage is TRBJ1-1, with D unresolved. V was trimmed by 4 bases and J by 11 bases, leaving 18 bases between them. The germline V gene encodes CDR1 SGDLS and CDR2 YYNGEE. The CDR3 length is 13 residues. The CDR3 protein is CASSTWTEDFAFF. As DNA, the CDR3 is TGTGCCAGCAGCACATGGACTGAGGACTTTGCTTTCTTT. The full variable domain, completed using reference TRBV9 and TRBJ1-1, is DSGVTQTPKHLITATGQRVTLRCSPRSGDLSVYWYQQSLDQGLQFLIQYYNGEERAKGNILERFSAQQFPDLHSELNLSSLELGDSALYFCASSTWTEDFAFFGQGTRLTVV.

This clonotype has at least ten counts. The CDR3 DNA follows: TGTGCCAGCAGCTTGACAGATCAAGAGACCCAGTACTTC. It translates to CASSLTDQETQYF. This rearrangement joins TRBV11-2 to TRBJ2-5; tentative D call: TRBD1 (5 bases). The CDR3 length is 13 residues. The germline V gene encodes CDR1 SGHAT and CDR2 FQNNGV. Between the trimmed V and J ends, which lost 3 bases and 2 bases, there was a span of 7 bases.

This clonotype was seen ten or more times. This chain connects TRBV5-1 to TRBJ2-7; 8 bases agree with TRBD2. With 0 bases clipped from V and 2 bases from J, the junction kept 4 bases outside the gene matches. Germline V gene lookup returns CDR1 SGHRS and CDR2 YFSETQ. The CDR3 is 15 residues long. The CDR3 DNA reads TGCGCCAGCAGCTTGGGCGGCGGGGGGACCTACGAGCAGTACTTC. The encoded protein is CASSLGGGGTYEQYF.

In the case of this clonotype: A much larger clone differs from this one at a single base, so this may be a read error. The chain recombines TRBV7-3 with TRBJ2-5; the match to TRBD2 covers 9 bases. The CDR3 runs 16 residues. Losses at the gene ends were 0 bases for V and 11 bases for J; bases not matched to a gene: 13. Germline CDR1 reads SGHTA; CDR2 reads FQGTGA. CDR3 DNA: TGTGCCAGCAGCTTAACGGCGGGGGGGCTCTTGAATGAGCAGTACTTC. Its translation is CASSLTAGGLLNEQYF. The variable domain in full, with the rest retrieved from reference TRBV7-3 and TRBJ2-5, is GAGVSQTPSNKVTEKGKYVELRCDPISGHTALYWYRQSLGQGPEFLIYFQGTGAADDSGLPNDRFFAVRPEGSVSTLKIQRTERGDSAVYLCASSLTAGGLLNEQYFGPGTRLLVL.